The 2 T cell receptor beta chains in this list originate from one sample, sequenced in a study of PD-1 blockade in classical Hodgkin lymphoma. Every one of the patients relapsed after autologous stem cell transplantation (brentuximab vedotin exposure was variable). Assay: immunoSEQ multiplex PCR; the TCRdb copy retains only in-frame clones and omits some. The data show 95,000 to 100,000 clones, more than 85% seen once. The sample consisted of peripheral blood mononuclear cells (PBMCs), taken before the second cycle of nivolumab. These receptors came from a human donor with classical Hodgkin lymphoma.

The CDR3 DNA sequence: TGTGCCAGCAGTTATGGGCGTATTCGCAATCAGCCCCAGCATTTT. The encoded protein is CASSYGRIRNQPQHF. The chain recombines TRBV6-6 with TRBJ1-5; D remains unclear. Germline values: CDR1 MNHNY, CDR2 SVGAGI (reference sequence). V was shortened by 3 bases and J by 2 bases, with 11 bases between the two germline ends. The CDR3 sequence is 15 residues long.

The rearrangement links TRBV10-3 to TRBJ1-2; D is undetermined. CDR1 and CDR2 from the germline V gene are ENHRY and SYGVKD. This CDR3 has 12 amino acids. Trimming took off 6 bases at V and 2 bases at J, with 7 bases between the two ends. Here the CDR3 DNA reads TGTGCCATCAGACACCAGAACTATGGCTACACCTTC. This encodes CAIRHQNYGYTF.